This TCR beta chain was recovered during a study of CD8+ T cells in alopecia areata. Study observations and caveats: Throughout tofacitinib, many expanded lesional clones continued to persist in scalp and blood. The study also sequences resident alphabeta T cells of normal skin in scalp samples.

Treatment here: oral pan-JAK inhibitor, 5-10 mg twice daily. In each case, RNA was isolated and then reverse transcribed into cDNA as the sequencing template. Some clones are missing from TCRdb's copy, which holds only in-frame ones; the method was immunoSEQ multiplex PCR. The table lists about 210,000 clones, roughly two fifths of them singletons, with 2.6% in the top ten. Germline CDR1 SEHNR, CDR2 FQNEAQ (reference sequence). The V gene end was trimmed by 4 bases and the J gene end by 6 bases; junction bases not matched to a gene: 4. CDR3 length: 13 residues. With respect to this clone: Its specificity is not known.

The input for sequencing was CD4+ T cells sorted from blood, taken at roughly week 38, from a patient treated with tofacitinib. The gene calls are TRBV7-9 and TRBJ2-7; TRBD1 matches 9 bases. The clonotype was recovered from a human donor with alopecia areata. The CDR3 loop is CASSWRTGAEQYF. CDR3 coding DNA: TGTGCCAGCAGCTGGAGGACAGGGGCCGAGCAGTACTTC. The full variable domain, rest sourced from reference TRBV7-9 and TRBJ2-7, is DTGVSQNPRHKITKRGQNVTFRCDPISEHNRLYWYRQTLGQGPEFLTYFQNEAQLEKSRLLSDRFSAERPKGSFSTLEIQRTEQGDSAMYLCASSWRTGAEQYFGPGTRLTVT.